The next 10 T cell receptor beta chains were all read from a single sample in a study of blood T cell repertoires in COVID-19. Generated by immunoSEQ multiplex PCR, the TCRdb table keeps only in-frame clones and is missing some. Of 85,000 to 130,000 clones listed, approximately 83% are singletons. Sequenced input: PBMCs or T cells enriched from blood (not recorded which). These receptor sequences come from a woman in her 50s who had recovered from COVID-19.

The chain has TRBV5-4 and TRBJ2-1, with a tentative D call TRBD2 (6 bases). The CDR3 has 15 residues. The V gene's germline CDR1 is SGHNT and CDR2 YYREEE (reference sequence). V shed 4 bases and J shed 2 bases, with 13 bases lying between them. For the CDR3, the DNA is TGTGCCAGCAGCCCCCAACCTAGCGCCTACAATGAGCAGTTCTTC. It specifies CASSPQPSAYNEQFF.

CDR3 bases: TGTGCCACCAGTGTGGCAGGGACAGGGGGTGAAGCTTTCTTT. It yields the protein CATSVAGTGGEAFF. The rearrangement links TRBV24-1 to TRBJ1-1; TRBD1 aligns across 11 bases. Per germline, CDR1 KGHDR and CDR2 SFDVKD. Germline trimming cut 5 bases from V and 7 bases from J; bases unmatched to any gene: 5. The CDR3 loop spans 14 amino acids.

The chain combines TRBV3-1 (or the pseudogene TRBV3-2) with TRBJ2-3; D is unresolved. Deletions cut 0 bases from V and 1 base from J, with 8 bases between. The CDR3 runs 15 residues. Germline V gives CDR1 LGHDT, CDR2 YNNKEL (reference sequence). The CDR3 protein is CASSQDRIGTDTQYF. CDR3 in DNA: TGTGCCAGCAGCCAAGATCGTATTGGCACAGATACGCAGTATTTT.

CDR3 amino acids: CASSFGTAAGEQYF. The CDR3, as DNA: TGTGCCAGCAGCTTCGGGACAGCTGCGGGTGAGCAGTACTTC. The chain couples TRBV5-4 to TRBJ2-7; TRBD1 matches 7 bases. With V trimmed by 2 bases and J by 7 bases, 9 bases remained unmatched. From germline, CDR1 is SGHNT and CDR2 YYREEE (reference sequence). The CDR3 sequence is 14 residues long.

The rearrangement uses TRBV28 and TRBJ2-1; D gene unclear. V gave up 2 bases and J gave up 3 bases, with 11 bases separating them. Germline values: CDR1 MDHEN, CDR2 SYDVKM. The CDR3 consists of 15 residues. CDR3 in amino acids: CASSLPSGDYNEQFF. The CDR3 region has the DNA TGTGCCAGCAGTTTACCCTCCGGAGACTACAATGAGCAGTTCTTC. The whole variable domain, filled in from reference TRBV28 and TRBJ2-1, reads DVKVTQSSRYLVKRTGEKVFLECVQDMDHENMFWYRQDPGLGLRLIYFSYDVKMKEKGDIPEGYSVSREKKERFSLILESASTNQTSMYLCASSLPSGDYNEQFFGPGTRLTVL.

The chain is built from TRBV7-2 and TRBJ2-1; 14 bases are a match to TRBD2. The germline CDR1 and CDR2 sequences are SGHTA and FQGNSA. V trimming: 0 bases; J trimming: 6 bases; junction bases outside the gene matches: 10. CDR3 length: 19 residues. The CDR3 protein is CASSLATRTSGGFSNEQFF. In DNA, the CDR3 is TGTGCCAGCAGCTTAGCTACCCGGACTAGCGGGGGGTTTAGCAATGAGCAGTTCTTC.

The genes are TRBV5-4 and TRBJ2-6; 9 nucleotides line up with TRBD1. The germline V gene encodes CDR1 SGHNT and CDR2 YYREEE (reference sequence). The length of the CDR3 is 17 residues. V lost 3 bases, J lost 8 bases, and 12 bases stayed unmatched. The CDR3 spells CASSYPVPGQGTNVLTF. CDR3 in DNA: TGTGCCAGCAGCTACCCAGTCCCGGGACAGGGAACCAACGTCCTGACTTTC.

This chain links TRBV6-5 with TRBJ1-2; D is perhaps TRBD1 (5 bases). V was clipped by 3 bases and J by 2 bases, with 13 bases between them. Germline CDR1 reads MNHEY; CDR2 reads SVGAGI. There are 15 residues in the CDR3. The CDR3 region has the DNA TGTGCCAGCAGTTATAGGGGCGGAAGGAACTATGGCTACACCTTC. Its protein product is CASSYRGGRNYGYTF.

The V call is TRBV24-1, the J call TRBJ2-5; the match to TRBD1 covers 8 bases. Per the germline V gene, CDR1 is KGHDR and CDR2 is SFDVKD. The CDR3 has 16 residues. Trimming removed 3 bases from V and 7 bases from J; junction bases left unmatched: 12. The CDR3 coding sequence is TGTGCCACCAGTGATGGGACAGGCACCGCTGGATGGACCCAGTACTTC. It encodes CATSDGTGTAGWTQYF.

The chain recombines TRBV5-1 with TRBJ2-7; TRBD2 matches at 13 bases. The CDR3 runs 15 residues. Germline V gene lookup returns CDR1 SGHRS and CDR2 YFSETQ. Losses at the gene ends were 2 bases for V and 7 bases for J; bases not matched to a gene: 6. The CDR3 DNA reads as TGCGCCAGCAGCTTTACCGGGACTAGCGGGACTGAGCAGTACTTC. Protein product: CASSFTGTSGTEQYF.